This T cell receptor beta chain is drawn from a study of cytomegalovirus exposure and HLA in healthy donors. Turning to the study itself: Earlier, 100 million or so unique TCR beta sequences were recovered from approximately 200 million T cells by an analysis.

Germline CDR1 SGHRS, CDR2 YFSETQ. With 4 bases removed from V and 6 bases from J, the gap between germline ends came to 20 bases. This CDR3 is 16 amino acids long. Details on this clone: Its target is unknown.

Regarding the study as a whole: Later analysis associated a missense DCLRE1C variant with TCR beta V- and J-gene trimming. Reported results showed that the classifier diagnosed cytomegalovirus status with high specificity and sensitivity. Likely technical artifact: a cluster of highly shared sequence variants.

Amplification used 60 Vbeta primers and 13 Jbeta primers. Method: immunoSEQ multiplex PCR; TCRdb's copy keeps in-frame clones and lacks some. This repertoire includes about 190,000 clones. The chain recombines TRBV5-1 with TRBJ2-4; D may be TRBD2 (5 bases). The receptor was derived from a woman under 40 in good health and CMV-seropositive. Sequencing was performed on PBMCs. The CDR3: CASSKEDRLGVNIQYF. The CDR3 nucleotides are TGCGCCAGCAGCAAAGAAGACCGTCTCGGGGTAAACATTCAGTACTTC.